The present entry profiles one T cell receptor beta chain with its context. The data derive from a study of CD8+ T cells in alopecia areata. RNA extraction and reverse transcription yielded cDNA as sequencing template. Produced via immunoSEQ multiplex PCR; TCRdb's table is partial and in-frame only. The profile shows about 150,000 clones, about 89% of them singletons. Germline CDR1 PRHDT, CDR2 FYEKMQ (reference sequence). Trimming removed 5 bases at V and 8 bases at J, with 27 bases between. The CDR3 contains 18 residues. Sequenced here: CD8+ T cells sorted from blood, sampled at week 0. V gene TRBV13 combines with J gene TRBJ1-4; possible D gene TRBD1, 6 bases. This TCR was sampled from a human donor with alopecia areata. The CDR3 sequence: CASSHGQRGSGIREKLFF. The CDR3 DNA is TGTGCCAGCAGCCACGGACAGAGAGGGTCGGGGATTCGAGAAAAACTGTTTTTT.